The 29 T cell receptor beta chains presented below share a single source sample, sequenced in a study of cytomegalovirus exposure and HLA in healthy donors (dated by TCRdb to 2016 to 2017). Receptor amplification or capture employed the immunoSEQ multiplex PCR assay. For the multiplex PCR, a mixture combining 60 forward primers for TCR Vbeta segments and 13 reverse primers for TCR Jbeta segments was used. TCRdb limited this immuneACCESS table to in-frame rearrangements with V and J called. A share of clones is missing; checked studies link under half to unresolved V genes, and the rest is unexplained. The sample's clone listing holds some 110,000 clones. The ten largest clonotypes hold roughly 2% of the sample. Sequences were obtained from PBMCs. The source of these receptors is a man in his forties or fifties in good health and CMV-seronegative.

The chain combines TRBV5-5 with TRBJ2-3, with 7 bases matching TRBD2. V lost 0 bases, J lost 1 base, and 5 bases stayed unmatched. The CDR3 length is 16 residues. Germline assignment: CDR1 SGHKS and CDR2 YYEKEE (reference sequence). The CDR3 loop reads CASSLDGLAGTDTQYF. For the CDR3, the DNA is TGTGCCAGCAGCTTGGACGGTCTAGCGGGCACAGATACGCAGTATTTT.

The V gene is TRBV7-6, the J gene TRBJ2-7, with D possibly TRBD1 on 6 matching bases. This CDR3 spans 15 amino acids. V lost 2 bases to trimming and J lost 0 bases, with 11 bases between them. CDR1 is SGHVS and CDR2 is FNYEAQ in the germline V gene. The DNA for the CDR3 is TGTGCCAGCAGCTTAATTGGACAGAGCTCCTACGAGCAGTACTTC. Translating it yields CASSLIGQSSYEQYF.

The genes are TRBV2 and TRBJ2-7; TRBD2 matches 7 bases. The ends lost 5 bases at V and 2 bases at J; junction bases unmatched: 12. CDR3 length: 16 residues. Germline V gives CDR1 SNHLY, CDR2 FYNNEI. Here the CDR3 reads CASSPVPRGVTYEQYF. The CDR3 DNA sequence: TGTGCCAGCAGTCCTGTCCCCCGGGGGGTGACCTACGAGCAGTACTTC.

The chain couples TRBV25-1 to TRBJ2-1, with 9 bases fitting TRBD1. CDR3 length: 15 amino acids. From germline, CDR1 is MGHDK and CDR2 SYGVNS. V dropped 1 base and J dropped 8; count of bases not matched to a gene: 6. CDR3 region: CASSEFWDRAHEQFF. The CDR3 DNA is TGTGCCAGCAGTGAATTCTGGGACAGGGCCCATGAGCAGTTCTTC. The full variable domain, rest sourced from reference TRBV25-1 and TRBJ2-1, is EADIYQTPRYLVIGTGKKITLECSQTMGHDKMYWYQQDPGMELHLIHYSYGVNSTEKGDLSSESTVSRIRTEHFPLTLESARPSHTSQYLCASSEFWDRAHEQFFGPGTRLTVL.

The genes are TRBV19 and TRBJ2-1; 10 bases are a match to TRBD2. Germline V lookup: CDR1 LNHDA, CDR2 SQIVND (reference sequence). Trimming cost V 3 bases and J 3 bases; bases outside gene matches: 5. The CDR3 has 16 residues. Written as DNA, the CDR3 is TGTGCCAGTAGTATCCGGCTAGCGGGAGTCTACAATGAGCAGTTCTTC. Amino acid sequence: CASSIRLAGVYNEQFF.

The chain uses TRBV19 and TRBJ1-1, with D perhaps TRBD1 (5 bases). The germline gives CDR1 LNHDA, CDR2 SQIVND (reference sequence). This CDR3 is built from 14 residues. Trimming shortened V by 7 bases and J by 0 bases, and 12 bases separated the two germline ends. Written as DNA, the CDR3 is TGTGCCAGTATGGGGCAAGGGCTGAACACTGAAGCTTTCTTT. It encodes CASMGQGLNTEAFF.

The gene calls are TRBV7-8 and TRBJ2-1, with D possibly TRBD2 on 7 matching bases. CDR1 SGHVS and CDR2 FQNEAQ come from the germline V gene. The V and J ends lost 0 bases and 3 bases respectively, with 9 bases between them. CDR3 size: 15 residues. The CDR3 nucleotides read TGTGCCAGCAGCTTAGCAGCGGGACACTACAATGAGCAGTTCTTC. It codes for CASSLAAGHYNEQFF.

V gene TRBV5-1 combines with J gene TRBJ1-3, with 8 bases fitting TRBD1. V was pared by 5 bases and J by 0 bases, with 7 bases of the junction left unmatched. Germline values: CDR1 SGHRS, CDR2 YFSETQ. The CDR3 runs to 16 residues. Written as DNA, the CDR3 is TGCGCCAGCAGTTTCGGACAGGGTAGCTCTGGAAACACCATATATTTT. Amino acid sequence: CASSFGQGSSGNTIYF.

The chain combines TRBV11-3 with TRBJ1-1; D may be TRBD1 (5 bases). The CDR3 runs to 15 residues. Germline V gives CDR1 SGHNT, CDR2 YENEEA. V was trimmed by 5 bases and J by 1 base, leaving 14 bases between them. Written as DNA, the CDR3 is TGTGCCAGCAGCCGCGGGGGGGGGTGGAACACTGAAGCTTTCTTT. Protein: CASSRGGGWNTEAFF.

The V and J genes are TRBV5-1 and TRBJ2-1; TRBD2 agrees at 12 bases. The ends lost 7 bases at V and 7 bases at J; junction bases unmatched: 9. The germline gives CDR1 SGHRS, CDR2 YFSETQ. This CDR3 is 15 amino acids long. The CDR3, as DNA: TGCGCCAGCTATCTAGCGGGAGGGCAAGGGAATGAGCAGTTCTTC. Its protein is CASYLAGGQGNEQFF.

The V and J genes are TRBV4-1 and TRBJ1-4; a weak D match, TRBD1 (5 bases). The CDR3 covers 15 residues. Germline lookup yields CDR1 MGHRA and CDR2 YSYEKL. V was cut by 2 bases and J by 8 bases, with 15 bases left in between. Here the CDR3 DNA reads TGCGCCAGCAGCCAACGAGTTAGGGGTGGGGAAAAACTGTTTTTT. It codes for CASSQRVRGGEKLFF.

The V and J genes are TRBV5-1 and TRBJ2-3; 8 bases map to TRBD2. CDR1 is SGHRS, CDR2 YFSETQ, per germline. The J segment lost 4 bases and the V segment lost 0 bases, leaving 4 bases of the junction unmatched. The CDR3 consists of 15 residues. The CDR3 protein is CASSLAGGPADTQYF. As DNA, the CDR3 is TGCGCCAGCAGCTTGGCGGGAGGGCCGGCAGATACGCAGTATTTT.

V is TRBV7-9 and J is TRBJ2-1; weak D call: TRBD2 (6 bases). The ends were cut back, 1 base at V and 4 bases at J, with 14 bases in the middle. The CDR3 sequence is 16 residues long. Germline V gene data show CDR1 as SEHNR and CDR2 as FQNEAQ (reference sequence). CDR3 sequence: CASSLGASARYNEQFF. The CDR3 DNA reads TGTGCCAGCAGCTTAGGGGCTAGCGCAAGATACAATGAGCAGTTCTTC.

The genes are TRBV6-5 and TRBJ2-3, with a possible D match to TRBD1 (6 bases). The CDR3 is made up of 16 amino acids. Germline V gene data show CDR1 as MNHEY and CDR2 as SVGAGI. V was clipped by 0 bases and J by 5 bases, with 15 bases between them. CDR3 region: CASSYSQRGNKDTQYF. As DNA, the CDR3 is TGTGCCAGCAGTTACTCCCAGAGGGGGAATAAAGATACGCAGTATTTT.

This sequence joins TRBV4-1 and TRBJ2-5; maybe TRBD2 (5 bases). CDR3 size: 14 residues. Trimming took 2 bases from V and 7 from J, leaving 14 bases between them. Germline CDR1 is MGHRA and CDR2 is YSYEKL. CDR3 sequence (DNA): TGCGCCAGCAGCCAATCCCGGGAAATGGGGACCCAGTACTTC. Its translation is CASSQSREMGTQYF.

The genes are TRBV27 and TRBJ2-4; 8 nucleotides match TRBD2. V was pared by 1 base and J by 2 bases, with 7 bases of the junction left unmatched. This CDR3 is built from 17 residues. From germline, CDR1 is MNHEY and CDR2 SMNVEV (reference sequence). CDR3 bases: TGTGCCAGCAGTTTATTCGGGACTAGTGAAACCAAAAACATTCAGTACTTC. It specifies CASSLFGTSETKNIQYF.

The chain is built from TRBV12-5 and TRBJ2-5; 7 positions agree with TRBD2. The germline V gene encodes CDR1 LGHNT and CDR2 FRNRAP. There are 15 residues in the CDR3. Unmatched junction bases numbered 8, after V lost 2 bases and J lost 5 bases. The CDR3 DNA follows: TGTGCTAGTGGTTTGACCCCGGGGGGATGGGAGACCCAGTACTTC. Translation: CASGLTPGGWETQYF.

The chain joins TRBV5-1 to TRBJ1-1; 8 bases fit TRBD1. The ends lost 0 bases at V and 4 bases at J; junction bases unmatched: 5. The CDR3 is made up of 15 amino acids. From germline, CDR1 is SGHRS and CDR2 YFSETQ. The CDR3 DNA follows: TGCGCCAGCAGCTTGGAAGGGACAGGAATCACTGAAGCTTTCTTT. This codes for CASSLEGTGITEAFF.

The chain combines TRBV7-8 with TRBJ2-1, with TRBD1 as a possible D gene (7 bases). Trimming stripped 3 bases from V and 3 bases from J, with 12 bases between. CDR3 length: 15 amino acids. CDR1 and CDR2 (germline): SGHVS, FQNEAQ. The CDR3 DNA reads TGTGCCAGCAGCTTCGGAGGGGGCTACTACAATGAGCAGTTCTTC. As protein: CASSFGGGYYNEQFF. The full variable domain, with the rest looked up from reference TRBV7-8 and TRBJ2-1, is GAGVSQSPRYKVAKRGQDVALRCDPISGHVSLFWYQQALGQGPEFLTYFQNEAQLDKSGLPSDRFFAERPEGSVSTLKIQRTQQEDSAVYLCASSFGGGYYNEQFFGPGTRLTVL.

The CDR3 loop is CASSLSLSGRLYNEQFF. The DNA for the CDR3 is TGCGCCAGCAGCTTGTCGCTCAGCGGGAGGCTGTACAATGAGCAGTTCTTC. This chain joins TRBV5-1 and TRBJ2-1; 9 positions agree with TRBD2. There are 17 residues in the CDR3. Germline V lookup: CDR1 SGHRS, CDR2 YFSETQ. V was pared by 1 base and J by 4 bases, with 9 bases of the junction left unmatched.

This rearrangement joins TRBV5-5 to TRBJ2-1; 7 nucleotides align to TRBD2. CDR1 is SGHKS, CDR2 YYEKEE, per germline (reference sequence). Losses at the gene ends were 1 base for V and 6 bases for J; bases not matched to a gene: 16. The CDR3 loop spans 18 amino acids. CDR3 sequence (DNA): TGTGCCAGCAGCTTGAGGCGGGAGTGGGGCCTTTTGAGCAATGAGCAGTTCTTC. Protein sequence: CASSLRREWGLLSNEQFF.

V and J are TRBV28 and TRBJ2-7; 11 bases are a match to TRBD2. Germline CDR1 and CDR2: MDHEN and SYDVKM. V dropped 7 bases and J dropped 7; count of bases not matched to a gene: 12. CDR3 size: 15 residues. CDR3 sequence reads: CASTEALAGGKEQYF. CDR3 sequence (DNA): TGTGCCAGCACCGAAGCCTTAGCGGGAGGGAAAGAGCAGTACTTC.

CDR3: CASSSSPDGAQYF. CDR3 DNA sequence: TGTGCCAGTAGTAGTTCCCCTGACGGGGCCCAGTACTTC. V is TRBV19 and J is TRBJ2-5, with D tentatively TRBD2 (5 bases). The germline CDR1 and CDR2 sequences are LNHDA and SQIVND (reference sequence). CDR3 length equals 13 residues. V was shortened by 4 bases and J by 9 bases, with 15 bases between the two germline ends.

The rearrangement links TRBV6-5 to TRBJ1-2; 9 bases are shared with TRBD1. The V gene end was trimmed by 4 bases and the J gene end by 6 bases; junction bases not matched to a gene: 6. Germline V gene lookup returns CDR1 MNHEY and CDR2 SVGAGI. The length of the CDR3 is 14 residues. CDR3 bases: TGTGCCAGCAGTTTGCCAGGACAGGGGCATGGCTACACCTTC. Translation: CASSLPGQGHGYTF.

V and J are TRBV9 and TRBJ2-1, with 16 bases fitting TRBD2. This CDR3 has 21 amino acids. Germline values: CDR1 SGDLS, CDR2 YYNGEE. V lost 0 bases and J lost 0; bases outside the gene matches: 9. CDR3 nucleotide sequence: TGTGCCAGCAGCGTAGGAAGGATGGGACTAGCGGGAGGGAGCTCCTACAATGAGCAGTTCTTC. It specifies CASSVGRMGLAGGSSYNEQFF. The whole variable domain, filled in from reference TRBV9 and TRBJ2-1, reads DSGVTQTPKHLITATGQRVTLRCSPRSGDLSVYWYQQSLDQGLQFLIQYYNGEERAKGNILERFSAQQFPDLHSELNLSSLELGDSALYFCASSVGRMGLAGGSSYNEQFFGPGTRLTVL.

This rearrangement joins TRBV4-2 to TRBJ1-5; D gene ambiguous. CDR3 length equals 14 residues. Trimming removed 0 bases from V and 5 bases from J, with 8 bases in between. Germline V gene sequence: CDR1 LGHNA, CDR2 YNFKEQ. CDR3 sequence reads: CASSQDSEYQPQHF. In DNA, the CDR3 is TGTGCCAGCAGCCAAGATTCTGAGTATCAGCCCCAGCATTTT.

Written as DNA, the CDR3 is TGTGCCAGCACCACACTAGCGGGAAACACCGGGGAGCTGTTTTTT. This codes for CASTTLAGNTGELFF. The rearrangement joins TRBV6-1 to TRBJ2-2; the match to TRBD2 covers 10 bases. There are 15 residues in the CDR3. CDR1 and CDR2 from the germline V gene are MNHNS and SASEGT. V gave up 7 bases and J gave up 2 bases; unmatched junction bases: 4.

This chain connects TRBV14 to TRBJ2-2; 7 nucleotides match TRBD2. Germline V gene sequence: CDR1 SGHDN, CDR2 FVKESK. V gave up 3 bases and J gave up 5 bases; unmatched junction bases: 12. This CDR3 is 17 amino acids long. In DNA, the CDR3 is TGTGCCAGCAGCCAGAAAGATCGGCGGGAGCGGACCGGGGAGCTGTTTTTT. It translates to CASSQKDRRERTGELFF. Complete variable domain (other parts from reference TRBV14 and TRBJ2-2): EAGVTQFPSHSVIEKGQTVTLRCDPISGHDNLYWYRRVMGKEIKFLLHFVKESKQDESGMPNNRFLAERTGGTYSTLKVQPAELEDSGVYFCASSQKDRRERTGELFFGEGSRLTVL.

The chain couples TRBV4-3 to TRBJ2-3; D possibly corresponds to TRBD1 (6 bases). Trimming pared 2 bases from V and 6 bases from J, leaving 18 bases between. The length of the CDR3 is 16 residues. The germline CDR1 and CDR2 sequences are LGHNA and YSLEER. The CDR3: CASSQLGAGAGDTQYF. CDR3 bases: TGCGCCAGCAGCCAATTAGGGGCAGGGGCCGGGGATACGCAGTATTTT.